This T cell receptor (beta chain) was recovered during a study of T cell repertoires in cytomegalovirus infection. TCRdb used MiXCR to reprocess the reads, holding one entry per CDR3 protein. The table includes fewer than 550,000 distinct CDR3 sequences, approximately 15% detected once. This CDR3 spans 15 amino acids. V lost 0 bases and J lost 5; bases outside the gene matches: 6. Germline CDR1 is MNHNS and CDR2 is SASEGT. V gene TRBV6-1 combines with J gene TRBJ1-2; 7 bases line up with TRBD1. The sequencing input was CD8+ T cells from PBMCs. This clonotype was obtained from a human donor in good health (CMV status not recorded). Some clones in this sample may be carry-over from other donors' samples. This chain's CDR3 is CASSEATGTGYGYTF. CDR3 nucleotide sequence: TGTGCCAGCAGTGAAGCGACAGGGACGGGATATGGCTACACCTTC.